Each of the 29 T cell receptor beta chains below was sequenced from the same sample in a study of shared clonotypes between healthy human individuals. Data came from immunoSEQ multiplex PCR; TCRdb stores just in-frame clones and leaves some out. The sample contains roughly 1,800,000 clones, approximately 94% of which appear only once. Naive CD8 isolation took CD45RO-negative cells positively selected for CCR7 and excluded terminally differentiated effector memory CD45RA+ cells. Sequenced: naive CD8+ T cells sorted from blood. The receptors were sampled from a man aged 18 to 35 in good health.

CDR3 nucleotides: TGCGCCAGCAGCCAAGCGTGGGGGGCCGGGGAGCTGTTTTTT. Amino acids: CASSQAWGAGELFF. The chain recombines TRBV4-3 with TRBJ2-2; TRBD2 is a possible D gene (6 bases). The CDR3 loop spans 14 amino acids. V lost 1 base and J 6 bases, leaving 9 bases between the germline ends. CDR1 is LGHNA, CDR2 YSLEER, per germline.

J is TRBJ2-3 and V is TRBV10-3; 7 positions agree with TRBD2. Trimming removed 6 bases from V and 2 bases from J; junction bases left unmatched: 8. This CDR3 has 15 amino acids. CDR1 and CDR2 from the germline V gene are ENHRY and SYGVKD. This CDR3 is CAISVLGGDTDTQYF. Written as DNA, the CDR3 is TGTGCCATCAGCGTTTTGGGGGGGGACACAGATACGCAGTATTTT.

The V and J genes are TRBV5-6 and TRBJ2-5, with D unresolved. Trimming pared 4 bases from V and 1 base from J, leaving 14 bases between. The CDR3 is made up of 15 amino acids. Per germline, CDR1 SGHDT and CDR2 YYEEEE. The DNA of the CDR3 is TGTGCCAGCAGCGCCGCGTTCGGCAGCCAAGAGACCCAGTACTTC. Its protein product is CASSAAFGSQETQYF.

This rearrangement joins TRBV7-9 to TRBJ1-3; the D is unclear. The length of the CDR3 is 13 residues. Between the trimmed V and J ends, which lost 3 bases and 0 bases, there was a span of 3 bases. Germline lookup yields CDR1 SEHNR and CDR2 FQNEAQ (reference sequence). In nucleotides, the CDR3 is TGTGCCAGCAGCTTCGTCTCTGGAAACACCATATATTTT. Translating it yields CASSFVSGNTIYF.

Points on this clone: Other DNA sequences in this sample translate to the same CDR3. This chain uses TRBV5-4 with TRBJ2-7; D uncertain. Germline loops: CDR1 SGHNT, CDR2 YYREEE (reference sequence). The CDR3 sequence is 12 residues long. V was trimmed by 0 bases and J by 3 bases, leaving 4 bases between them. CDR3 DNA: TGTGCCAGCAGCTTGGGTAACTACGAGCAGTACTTC. It is translated as CASSLGNYEQYF.

The chain links TRBV5-1 to TRBJ2-7; 12 positions match TRBD2. This CDR3 has 14 residues. V shed 7 bases, J shed 3 bases, and the junction held 5 bases outside the gene matches. From germline, CDR1 is SGHRS and CDR2 YFSETQ. The CDR3 nucleotides read TGCGCCAGCGACGGACTAGCGGGGTGCTACGAGCAGTACTTC. This sequence encodes CASDGLAGCYEQYF.

V and J are TRBV29-1 and TRBJ2-7, with 10 positions matching TRBD2. V lost 3 bases and J lost 4; bases outside the gene matches: 6. Germline CDR1 and CDR2: SQVTM and ANQGSEA. The CDR3 has 14 residues. For the CDR3, the DNA is TGCAGCGTTGAGGCTAGCGGGAGAGGGTACGAGCAGTACTTC. This encodes CSVEASGRGYEQYF.

V is TRBV7-9 and J is TRBJ1-2; D is unclear. With 5 bases removed from V and 3 bases from J, the gap between germline ends came to 13 bases. This CDR3 is built from 14 residues. Germline CDR1 reads SEHNR; CDR2 reads FQNEAQ (reference sequence). CDR3 sequence reads: CASSLNSPDYGYTF. The CDR3 DNA follows: TGTGCCAGCAGCCTTAATTCCCCAGACTATGGCTACACCTTC.

The table lists this clone with a few counts. The V call is TRBV28, the J call TRBJ1-6; D not certain. The ends were cut back, 6 bases at V and 7 bases at J, with 13 bases in the middle. This CDR3 region has 14 residues. Germline values: CDR1 MDHEN, CDR2 SYDVKM. CDR3 bases: TGTGCCAGCAGCTTTAGGATGGCCAATTCACCCCTCCACTTT. It encodes CASSFRMANSPLHF.

The chain has TRBV5-4 and TRBJ2-7, with D unclear. The CDR3 sequence is 14 residues long. Trimming removed 0 bases at V and 3 bases at J, with 10 bases between. The germline CDR1 and CDR2 sequences are SGHNT and YYREEE (reference sequence). The CDR3 DNA follows: TGTGCCAGCAGCTTGGGAGACGGCGTCTACGAGCAGTACTTC. Translating gives CASSLGDGVYEQYF. The entire variable domain, with the rest obtained from reference TRBV5-4 and TRBJ2-7, is as follows: ETGVTQSPTHLIKTRGQQVTLRCSSQSGHNTVSWYQQALGQGPQFIFQYYREEENGRGNFPPRFSGLQFPNYSSELNVNALELDDSALYLCASSLGDGVYEQYFGPGTRLTVT.

As for this clone: The sample has other DNA sequences that encode this CDR3 too. V and J are TRBV5-4 and TRBJ1-1; no clear D. CDR1 SGHNT and CDR2 YYREEE come from the germline V gene (reference sequence). Trimming left V 0 bases short and J 6 bases short, with 6 bases between. The CDR3 runs to 12 residues. The CDR3 region is CASSLGPAEAFF. The CDR3 DNA reads as TGTGCCAGCAGCTTGGGGCCGGCTGAAGCTTTCTTT.

The V and J genes are TRBV13 and TRBJ2-2; TRBD1 is a possible D gene (5 bases). Deletions cut 5 bases from V and 4 bases from J, with 14 bases between. The CDR3 has 15 residues. Germline CDR1 and CDR2: PRHDT and FYEKMQ (reference sequence). The CDR3 DNA follows: TGTGCCAGCAGCCCTGACCAGGGTACCACCGGGGAGCTGTTTTTT. This codes for CASSPDQGTTGELFF. Looking up the rest from reference TRBV13 and TRBJ2-2 gives the full variable domain: AAGVIQSPRHLIKEKRETATLKCYPIPRHDTVYWYQQGPGQDPQFLISFYEKMQSDKGSIPDRFSAQQFSDYHSELNMSSLELGDSALYFCASSPDQGTTGELFFGEGSRLTVL.

The rearrangement uses TRBV4-3 and TRBJ2-1; possibly TRBD2 for D (6 bases). The CDR3 extends over 19 amino acids. The V and J ends lost 3 bases and 7 bases respectively, with 28 bases between them. The germline V gene encodes CDR1 LGHNA and CDR2 YSLEER. The CDR3 DNA is TGCGCCAGCAGCCAGGGGGTGTTTAGCGGTGGGATAGGTGGGAATGAGCAGTTCTTC. It codes for CASSQGVFSGGIGGNEQFF.

Here the CDR3 reads CASSWGQGAHNEQFF. CDR3 nucleotide sequence: TGTGCCAGCAGCTGGGGACAGGGGGCCCACAATGAGCAGTTCTTC. The chain combines TRBV7-9 with TRBJ2-1; TRBD1 agrees at 12 bases. The V and J ends lost 4 bases and 5 bases, in that order; junction bases with no gene match: 3. Germline V gene lookup returns CDR1 SEHNR and CDR2 FQNEAQ (reference sequence). The CDR3 runs to 15 residues.

V gene TRBV7-3 combines with J gene TRBJ1-1; D uncertain. Per the germline V gene, CDR1 is SGHTA and CDR2 is FQGTGA. The CDR3 has 13 residues. V was pared by 3 bases and J by 5 bases, with 10 bases between. The CDR3 coding sequence is TGTGCCAGCAGCTTTCGGGCTGGGACTGAAGCTTTCTTT. Translation: CASSFRAGTEAFF.

The rearrangement uses TRBV27 and TRBJ2-7, with D uncertain. The CDR3 runs 16 residues. Germline V gene lookup returns CDR1 MNHEY and CDR2 SMNVEV (reference sequence). V was cut by 0 bases and J by 6 bases, with 18 bases left in between. CDR3 loop: CASSLSSPVNPSEQYF. In DNA, the CDR3 is TGTGCCAGCAGTTTATCGAGCCCAGTAAATCCTTCCGAGCAGTACTTC.

On this clone: This sample also contains other DNA sequences that code for the same CDR3. The chain uses TRBV7-9 and TRBJ2-1; possibly TRBD1 for D (6 bases). Germline CDR1 is SEHNR and CDR2 is FQNEAQ (reference sequence). The CDR3 is made up of 12 amino acids. The V end lost 4 bases, the J end lost 7 bases, and 8 bases lay between the germline ends. The CDR3 DNA sequence: TGTGCCAGCAGCTCACAGGGAAATGAGCAGTTCTTC. Residues: CASSSQGNEQFF. Full variable domain (rest looked up from reference TRBV7-9 and TRBJ2-1): DTGVSQNPRHKITKRGQNVTFRCDPISEHNRLYWYRQTLGQGPEFLTYFQNEAQLEKSRLLSDRFSAERPKGSFSTLEIQRTEQGDSAMYLCASSSQGNEQFFGPGTRLTVL.

This chain uses TRBV5-1 with TRBJ1-2; D is undetermined. V was trimmed by 1 base and J by 6 bases, leaving 22 bases between them. Germline CDR1 SGHRS, CDR2 YFSETQ. This CDR3 comprises 17 residues. The DNA of the CDR3 is TGCGCCAGCAGCTTGTCGCCAGATTATGCATATTCGGATGGCTACACCTTC. Translating it yields CASSLSPDYAYSDGYTF.

The rearrangement links TRBV11-2 to TRBJ1-1, with a tentative D call TRBD1 (6 bases). The germline V and J ends were trimmed by 4 bases and 5 bases, with 11 bases remaining between them. Germline CDR1 is SGHAT and CDR2 is FQNNGV. The CDR3 has 13 amino acids. CDR3 sequence (DNA): TGTGCCAGCAGCTCCTACAGGGAGACTGAAGCTTTCTTT. It yields the protein CASSSYRETEAFF.

About this clone itself: The sample has other DNA sequences that encode this CDR3 too. The chain couples TRBV5-6 to TRBJ2-3; 9 positions agree with TRBD1. V was pared by 2 bases and J by 4 bases, with 2 bases of the junction left unmatched. Germline V gene data show CDR1 as SGHDT and CDR2 as YYEEEE. This CDR3 is 14 amino acids long. CDR3 sequence: CASSLGQGPDTQYF. The CDR3 DNA reads TGTGCCAGCAGCTTAGGACAGGGGCCAGATACGCAGTATTTT.

This rearrangement joins TRBV7-2 to TRBJ2-7; the match to TRBD2 covers 8 bases. Trimming removed 1 base from V and 3 bases from J; junction bases left unmatched: 11. The CDR3 is made up of 17 amino acids. The germline gives CDR1 SGHTA, CDR2 FQGNSA. The CDR3 region has the DNA TGTGCCAGCAGCTTAGTAGCGGGGCTGAGCTCCTACTACGAGCAGTACTTC. Translating gives CASSLVAGLSSYYEQYF.

The chain combines TRBV7-8 with TRBJ2-2, with 7 bases identical to TRBD1. Germline CDR1 reads SGHVS; CDR2 reads FQNEAQ. The CDR3 sequence is 15 residues long. Unmatched junction bases numbered 5, after V lost 7 bases and J lost 0 bases. The CDR3 region is CASIPGGANTGELFF. DNA for the CDR3: TGTGCCAGCATCCCAGGGGGAGCGAACACCGGGGAGCTGTTTTTT.

The chain is built from TRBV4-3 and TRBJ2-1, with 7 bases identical to TRBD1. V lost 4 bases, J lost 9 bases, and 9 bases stayed unmatched. CDR3 length: 14 residues. Germline V gene data show CDR1 as LGHNA and CDR2 as YSLEER. The CDR3 sequence: CASSPEGTVSEQFF. As DNA, the CDR3 is TGCGCCAGCAGCCCAGAAGGGACAGTTAGTGAGCAGTTCTTC.

This clone was recorded only once. The chain joins TRBV6-6 to TRBJ2-7; no clear D. V was clipped by 6 bases and J by 7 bases, with 13 bases between them. The V gene's germline CDR1 is MNHNY and CDR2 SVGAGI (reference sequence). CDR3 length: 12 residues. The CDR3 nucleotides are TGTGCCAGCAGAGCAGACCCCCTGGAGCAGTACTTC. Protein product: CASRADPLEQYF.

V usage is TRBV29-1 and J usage is TRBJ2-6, with 11 bases fitting TRBD2. CDR3 length equals 17 residues. CDR1 and CDR2 from the germline V gene are SQVTM and ANQGSEA. J gave up 0 bases and V 5 bases, and 6 bases lay outside the gene matches. The CDR3 region has the DNA TGCAGCGTTTCCCTAGCGGGGGGTTCCTCTGGGGCCAACGTCCTGACTTTC. Translating it yields CSVSLAGGSSGANVLTF.

The chain is built from TRBV6-1 and TRBJ1-1; D is uncertain. Germline lookup yields CDR1 MNHNS and CDR2 SASEGT. Trimming took off 7 bases at V and 5 bases at J, with 20 bases between the two ends. This CDR3 region has 15 residues. CDR3 in amino acids: CASTEETYLATEAFF. DNA of the CDR3: TGTGCCAGCACCGAAGAGACCTACCTCGCGACTGAAGCTTTCTTT.

The chain recombines TRBV27 with TRBJ2-5, with 8 positions matching TRBD2. From germline, CDR1 is MNHEY and CDR2 SMNVEV (reference sequence). This CDR3 is built from 17 residues. Unmatched junction bases numbered 14, after V lost 5 bases and J lost 3 bases. CDR3 nucleotide sequence: TGTGCCAGCAGTAGGCGAGGGGCTAGCGGGTACAAAGAGACCCAGTACTTC. Protein sequence: CASSRRGASGYKETQYF.

CDR3: CASSPTGTGGSTQYF. Here the CDR3 DNA reads TGTGCCAGTAGTCCGACCGGGACAGGGGGTAGTACGCAGTATTTT. The genes are TRBV19 and TRBJ2-3; the match to TRBD1 covers 11 bases. CDR3 length equals 15 residues. V was pared by 5 bases and J by 8 bases, with 9 bases of the junction left unmatched. Looked up from germline, CDR1 is LNHDA and CDR2 is SQIVND (reference sequence).

V gene TRBV28 combines with J gene TRBJ2-1; no reliable D call. The CDR3 sequence is 12 residues long. The germline CDR1 and CDR2 sequences are MDHEN and SYDVKM. Deletions cut 1 base from V and 6 bases from J, with 4 bases between. Here the CDR3 DNA reads TGTGCCAGCAGTTTATCCAGCAATGAGCAGTTCTTC. Residues: CASSLSSNEQFF.